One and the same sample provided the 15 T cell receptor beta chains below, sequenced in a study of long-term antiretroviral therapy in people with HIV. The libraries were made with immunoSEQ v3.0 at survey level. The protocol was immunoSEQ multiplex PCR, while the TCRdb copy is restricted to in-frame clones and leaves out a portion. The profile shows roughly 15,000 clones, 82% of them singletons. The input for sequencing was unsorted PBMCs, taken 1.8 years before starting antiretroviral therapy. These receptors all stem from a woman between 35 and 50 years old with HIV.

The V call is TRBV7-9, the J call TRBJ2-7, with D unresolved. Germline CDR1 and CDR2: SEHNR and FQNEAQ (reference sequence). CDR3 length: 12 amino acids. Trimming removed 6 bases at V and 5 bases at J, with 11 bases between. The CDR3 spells CASSPRWDEQYF. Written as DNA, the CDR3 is TGTGCCAGCAGTCCTAGGTGGGACGAGCAGTACTTC.

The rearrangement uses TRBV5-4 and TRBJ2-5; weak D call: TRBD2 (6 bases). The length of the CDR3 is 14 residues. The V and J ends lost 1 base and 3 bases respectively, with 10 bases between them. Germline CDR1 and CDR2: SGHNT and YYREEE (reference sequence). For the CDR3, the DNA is TGTGCCAGCAGCTTGTTTACGGGGGAAGAGACCCAGTACTTC. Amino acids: CASSLFTGEETQYF.

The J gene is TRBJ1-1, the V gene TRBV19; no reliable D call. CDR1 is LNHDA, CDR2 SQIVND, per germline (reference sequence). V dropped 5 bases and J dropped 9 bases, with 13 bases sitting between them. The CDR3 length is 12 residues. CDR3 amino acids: CASSLGLSQAFF. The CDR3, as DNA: TGTGCCAGTAGTTTGGGATTGAGTCAAGCTTTCTTT.

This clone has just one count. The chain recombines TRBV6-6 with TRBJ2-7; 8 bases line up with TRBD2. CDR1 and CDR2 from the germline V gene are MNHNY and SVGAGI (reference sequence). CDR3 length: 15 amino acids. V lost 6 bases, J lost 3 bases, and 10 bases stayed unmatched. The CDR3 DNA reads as TGTGCCAGCAGGACCGAGCGGGAGCTGAGCTACGAGCAGTACTTC. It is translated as CASRTERELSYEQYF.

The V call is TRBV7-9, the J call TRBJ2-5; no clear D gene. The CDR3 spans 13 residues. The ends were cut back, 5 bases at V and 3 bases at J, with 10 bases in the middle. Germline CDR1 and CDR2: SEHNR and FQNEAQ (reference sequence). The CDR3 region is CASSVDSEETQYF. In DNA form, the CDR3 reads TGTGCCAGCAGCGTCGACTCCGAAGAGACCCAGTACTTC.

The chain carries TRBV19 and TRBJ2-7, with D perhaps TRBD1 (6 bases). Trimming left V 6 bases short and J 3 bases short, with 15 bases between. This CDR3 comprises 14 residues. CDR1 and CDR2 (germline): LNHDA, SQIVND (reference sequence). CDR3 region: CASSQGGQRYEQYF. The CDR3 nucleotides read TGTGCCAGTAGCCAGGGCGGACAGCGCTACGAGCAGTACTTC.

The CDR3 DNA sequence: TGTGCCAGCAGCTTACGGCGCGGGAGGGGTGCGGGGGATACGCAGTATTTT. Protein product: CASSLRRGRGAGDTQYF. This rearrangement joins TRBV7-2 to TRBJ2-3; 9 bases fit TRBD2. The CDR3 has 17 residues. Germline V gives CDR1 SGHTA, CDR2 FQGNSA. The trim removed 2 bases at V and 6 bases at J, leaving 12 bases unmatched.

The CDR3 DNA sequence: TGTGCCAGTACCGGGACGGGAGGATATGAGCAGTTCTTC. Translation: CASTGTGGYEQFF. The chain carries TRBV2 and TRBJ2-1; TRBD2 matches 7 bases. Trimming removed 9 bases from V and 8 bases from J; junction bases left unmatched: 10. The CDR3 spans 13 residues. Germline V gene lookup returns CDR1 SNHLY and CDR2 FYNNEI.

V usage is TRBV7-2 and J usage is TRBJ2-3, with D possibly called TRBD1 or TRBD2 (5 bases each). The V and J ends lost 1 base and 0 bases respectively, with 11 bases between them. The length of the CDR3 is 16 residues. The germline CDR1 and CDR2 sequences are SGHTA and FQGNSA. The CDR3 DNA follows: TGTGCCAGCAGCTTAGAGGGACGCAGCAGCACAGATACGCAGTATTTT. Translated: CASSLEGRSSTDTQYF.

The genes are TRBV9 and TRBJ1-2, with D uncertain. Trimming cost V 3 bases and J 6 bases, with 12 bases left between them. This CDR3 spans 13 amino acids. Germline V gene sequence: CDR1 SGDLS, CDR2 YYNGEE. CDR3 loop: CASSAYSWHGYTF. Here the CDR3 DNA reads TGTGCCAGCAGCGCATACAGTTGGCATGGCTACACCTTC. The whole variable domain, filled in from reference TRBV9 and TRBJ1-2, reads DSGVTQTPKHLITATGQRVTLRCSPRSGDLSVYWYQQSLDQGLQFLIQYYNGEERAKGNILERFSAQQFPDLHSELNLSSLELGDSALYFCASSAYSWHGYTFGSGTRLTVV.

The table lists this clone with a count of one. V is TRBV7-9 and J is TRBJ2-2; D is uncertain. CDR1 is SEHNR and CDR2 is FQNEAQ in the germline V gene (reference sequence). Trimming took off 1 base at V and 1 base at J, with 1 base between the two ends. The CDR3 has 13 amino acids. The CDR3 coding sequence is TGTGCCAGCAGCTTAGGGAACACCGGGGAGCTGTTTTTT. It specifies CASSLGNTGELFF.

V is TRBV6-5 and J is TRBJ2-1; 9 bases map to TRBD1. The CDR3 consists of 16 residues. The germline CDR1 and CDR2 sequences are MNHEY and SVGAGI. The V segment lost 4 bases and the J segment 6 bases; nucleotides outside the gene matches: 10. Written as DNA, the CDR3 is TGTGCCAGCAGTTTTCTTGGACAGGGGCTTCCCAATGAGCAGTTCTTC. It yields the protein CASSFLGQGLPNEQFF.

DNA of the CDR3: TGTGCCAGCAGTTACTCGACCGGAATAGATACGCAGTATTTT. Its protein product is CASSYSTGIDTQYF. The V and J genes are TRBV6-6 and TRBJ2-3; D is undetermined. The CDR3 runs 14 residues. CDR1 and CDR2 from the germline V gene are MNHNY and SVGAGI (reference sequence). V shed 0 bases and J shed 5 bases, with 9 bases lying between them.

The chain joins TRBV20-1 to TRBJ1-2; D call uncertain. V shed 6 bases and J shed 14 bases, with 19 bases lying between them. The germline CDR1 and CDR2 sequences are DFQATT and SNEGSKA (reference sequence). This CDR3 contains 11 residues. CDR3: CSAPGPVKITF. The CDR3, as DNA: TGCAGTGCACCCGGGCCGGTAAAAATAACCTTC.

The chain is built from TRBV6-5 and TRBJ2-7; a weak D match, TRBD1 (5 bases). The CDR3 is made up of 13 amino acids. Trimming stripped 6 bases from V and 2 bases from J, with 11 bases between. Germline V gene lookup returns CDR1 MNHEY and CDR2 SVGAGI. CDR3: CASSLTEAYEQYF. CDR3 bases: TGTGCCAGCAGCCTGACAGAGGCCTACGAGCAGTACTTC.